This T cell receptor beta chain was recorded in a study of T cell responses to AZD1222 COVID-19 vaccine. Findings of the study overall: It should be noted that donors were predominantly white British and more often female, and clonal diversity was possibly underestimated. Just a handful of AZD1222 recipients tested seropositive at baseline. The study found Spike-specific TCR breadth and depth rose after two AZD1222 doses.

On this clone itself: The antigen is unknown.

Measured with immunoSEQ multiplex PCR; TCRdb has only the in-frame clones, and not every one. The repertoire holds around 160,000 clones, with about 90% as singletons. CDR3 length equals 14 residues. Germline values: CDR1 MDHEN, CDR2 SYDVKM. V dropped 6 bases and J dropped 5 bases, with 16 bases sitting between them. The source of this sequence is an adult in good health. This sequence joins TRBV28 and TRBJ1-1, with D tentatively TRBD1 (5 bases). The sample here was peripheral blood, taken on day 0 of AZD1222 vaccination. This chain's CDR3 is CASREGREGTEAFF. In nucleotides, the CDR3 is TGTGCCAGCAGAGAGGGGAGGGAGGGGACTGAAGCTTTCTTT.